The clone carrying this T cell receptor (beta chain) was found many times. The antigen is undetermined. One junction end does not reproduce the germline sequence, and a read error may be involved. The CDR3 has 12 amino acids. Per germline, CDR1 SGHAT and CDR2 FQNNGV. According to the study, genomic DNA was the template for TCR beta VDJ and CDR3 profiling. TCRdb passed the reads through MiXCR, listing each CDR3 protein once. This table has 400,000 to 450,000 distinct CDR3 sequences, 55% to 75% appearing once. This entry comes from a study of CD8+CD57+ T cells in acquired aplastic anemia. For the study at large: Healthy donor CD4+ cell samples had a mean of about 11 million reads.

Study-wide points: There were around 28 CD8+ CDR3 sequences that occurred in both patients and controls.

Sequenced: sorted CD4+, CD8+, or CD8+CD57+ T cells (not recorded which) from PBMCs. The rearrangement joins TRBV11-2 to TRBJ1-1; D call uncertain. This receptor was identified in a human donor in good health, serving as a control. The CDR3 bases are TGTGCCAGCAGCATAGACGGCAGCGAAGCTTTCTTT. Translated: CASSIDGSEAFF.